The 8 T cell receptor beta chains below come from one sample, sequenced in a study of blood T cell repertoires in COVID-19. Profiling relied on immunoSEQ multiplex PCR, and the TCRdb table lists in-frame clones only, not all of them. The repertoire holds 85,000 to 120,000 clones, with approximately 86% as singletons. Sequences were obtained from peripheral blood. The receptors stem from a man aged 50 or older with active or convalescent COVID-19.

V is TRBV19 and J is TRBJ2-1, with a possible D match to TRBD2 (5 bases). The CDR3 is 14 residues long. Trimming removed 0 bases at V and 8 bases at J, with 11 bases between. Germline V gene lookup returns CDR1 LNHDA and CDR2 SQIVND (reference sequence). The CDR3 region is CASSIDPRVHEQFF. For the CDR3, the DNA is TGTGCCAGTAGTATAGATCCGAGGGTCCATGAGCAGTTCTTC.

The chain combines TRBV6-2 or TRBV6-3 with TRBJ1-2; D possibly corresponds to TRBD1 (5 bases). This CDR3 is 16 amino acids long. Between the trimmed V and J ends, which lost 7 bases and 5 bases, there was a span of 23 bases. In germline, CDR1 is MNHEY, CDR2 SVGEGT. For the CDR3, the DNA is TGTGCCAGCACTTATGAATGGAGGGGAGGCGAGTATGGCTACACCTTC. It encodes CASTYEWRGGEYGYTF.

The chain joins TRBV6-5 to TRBJ2-5; 8 bases agree with TRBD2. Looked up from germline, CDR1 is MNHEY and CDR2 is SVGAGI. V was clipped by 6 bases and J by 0 bases; unmatched bases: 6. The CDR3 has 15 residues. The CDR3 is CASRTAGAHQETQYF. DNA of the CDR3: TGTGCCAGCAGAACAGCGGGGGCCCACCAAGAGACCCAGTACTTC.

This sequence joins TRBV7-9 and TRBJ2-5; D might be TRBD1 (6 bases). From germline, CDR1 is SEHNR and CDR2 FQNEAQ (reference sequence). Trimming removed 5 bases from V and 5 bases from J, with 15 bases in between. The CDR3 totals 14 residues. This CDR3 reads CASSPPQGWETQYF. CDR3 coding DNA: TGTGCCAGCAGCCCGCCTCAGGGGTGGGAGACCCAGTACTTC.

This clone is deemed medium-sized. The chain joins TRBV19 to TRBJ1-3; 11 nucleotides align to TRBD1. Trimming removed 5 bases from V and 0 bases from J; junction bases left unmatched: 9. CDR1 is LNHDA, CDR2 SQIVND, per germline (reference sequence). The CDR3 extends over 18 amino acids. The chain's CDR3 is CASSFSDRGRISGNTIYF. The CDR3 DNA sequence: TGTGCCAGTAGTTTCTCGGACAGGGGGCGTATCTCTGGAAACACCATATATTTT.

The chain uses TRBV10-3 and TRBJ1-6, with 7 bases matching TRBD1. CDR3 length: 15 amino acids. V was pared by 3 bases and J by 5 bases, with 4 bases of the junction left unmatched. Looked up from germline, CDR1 is ENHRY and CDR2 is SYGVKD. The CDR3 protein is CAISEGQVDNSPLHF. The CDR3 nucleotides read TGTGCCATCAGTGAAGGACAGGTTGATAATTCACCCCTCCACTTT.

The V and J genes are TRBV19 and TRBJ1-5, with 10 bases lining up with TRBD1. The CDR3 is made up of 14 amino acids. Germline V gene lookup returns CDR1 LNHDA and CDR2 SQIVND (reference sequence). Trimming took 8 bases from V and 2 from J; bases not matched to a gene: 3. CDR3 sequence (DNA): TGTGCCAGTTGTGGGACAGGGGGCAATCAGCCCCAGCATTTT. It encodes CASCGTGGNQPQHF.

The chain uses TRBV14 and TRBJ2-2; D is undetermined. Germline CDR1 reads SGHDN; CDR2 reads FVKESK. The V and J ends lost 1 base and 1 base respectively, with 7 bases between them. The CDR3 is made up of 15 amino acids. DNA of the CDR3: TGTGCCAGCAGCCAAGCCCGGTTGAACACCGGGGAGCTGTTTTTT. The encoded protein is CASSQARLNTGELFF.